Listed here are 8 T cell receptor beta chains from one sample, sequenced in a study of blood T cells in healthy people across ages. A second PCR, run for about 6 to 11 cycles, used a sample-barcoded 5' primer plus a J-beta primer mix. TCRdb reprocessed the 5' RACE reads via MiXCR and lists one record per CDR3 protein. The table records hundreds of thousands of distinct CDR3 sequences, 56% of them present only once. The sample comprised blood. The receptor set was obtained from a man aged 35 to 55 in good health.

This clonotype was seen just once. This sequence joins TRBV7-8 and TRBJ2-3; D remains unclear. The germline CDR1 and CDR2 sequences are SGHVS and FQNEAQ. Trimming cost V 6 bases and J 0 bases, with 13 bases left between them. This CDR3 is 15 amino acids long. The DNA for the CDR3 is TGTGCCAGCAGTTACCGGACCCCTAGCACAGATACGCAGTATTTT. This codes for CASSYRTPSTDTQYF.

J is TRBJ2-1 and V is TRBV25-1, with TRBD2 matching over 8 bases. The V gene end was trimmed by 3 bases and the J gene end by 2 bases; junction bases not matched to a gene: 6. Germline V CDR1 and CDR2: MGHDK, SYGVNS. The CDR3 length is 16 residues. The DNA for the CDR3 is TGTGCCAGCAGTGAGGGGCGGGGGGCCGCCTACAATGAGCAGTTCTTC. Residues: CASSEGRGAAYNEQFF.

This clonotype showed up just a few times. V gene TRBV7-2 combines with J gene TRBJ2-3, with TRBD2 matching 11 bases. Germline V CDR1 and CDR2: SGHTA, FQGNSA. V gave up 3 bases and J gave up 0 bases; unmatched junction bases: 2. The CDR3 sequence is 16 residues long. The CDR3 is CASSFGTSGSTDTQYF. The CDR3 DNA sequence: TGTGCCAGCAGCTTCGGGACTAGCGGCAGCACAGATACGCAGTATTTT.

The rearrangement links TRBV7-8 to TRBJ1-6; perhaps TRBD1 as D (5 bases). CDR1 and CDR2 from the germline V gene are SGHVS and FQNEAQ. This CDR3 contains 14 residues. The germline V and J ends were trimmed by 8 bases and 7 bases, with 15 bases remaining between them. The CDR3 DNA follows: TGTGCCAGCTCCCGGGTGTCAGGGAATTCACCCCTCCACTTT. It yields the protein CASSRVSGNSPLHF.

The chain is built from TRBV20-1 and TRBJ2-7; D is uncertain. This CDR3 is 11 amino acids long. The V end lost 5 bases, the J end lost 7 bases, and 12 bases lay between the germline ends. Germline V gene sequence: CDR1 DFQATT, CDR2 SNEGSKA (reference sequence). The CDR3 is CSALEVLEQYF. CDR3 coding DNA: TGCAGTGCTCTCGAAGTTTTGGAGCAGTACTTC.

This clonotype was picked up a small number of times. The chain links TRBV28 to TRBJ2-1; TRBD2 aligns across 12 bases. Germline-derived CDR1 and CDR2 are MDHEN and SYDVKM. This CDR3 region has 14 residues. The V gene end was trimmed by 7 bases and the J gene end by 5 bases; junction bases not matched to a gene: 3. The CDR3, as DNA: TGTGCCAGCACCTCTAGCGGGAGGGACAATGAGCAGTTCTTC. Encoded protein: CASTSSGRDNEQFF.

A few counts support this clonotype. The chain recombines TRBV29-1 with TRBJ2-1, with 9 nucleotides matching TRBD1. The CDR3 has 14 amino acids. V shed 2 bases and J 5 bases; nucleotides not matched to a gene: 4. Germline assignment: CDR1 SQVTM and CDR2 ANQGSEA. The CDR3 sequence is CSVERDRDNNEQFF. Written as DNA, the CDR3 is TGCAGCGTTGAAAGGGACAGGGACAACAATGAGCAGTTCTTC.

V usage is TRBV28 and J usage is TRBJ2-2, with TRBD2 identical over 8 bases. The length of the CDR3 is 16 residues. Germline V lookup: CDR1 MDHEN, CDR2 SYDVKM. The junction had 8 bases not matched to a gene; V was cut back by 3 bases and J by 5 bases. CDR3 region: CASSFTAGGLTGELFF. CDR3 nucleotides: TGTGCCAGCAGTTTTACGGCGGGAGGCCTGACCGGGGAGCTGTTTTTT. The whole variable domain, remainder taken from reference TRBV28 and TRBJ2-2, is DVKVTQSSRYLVKRTGEKVFLECVQDMDHENMFWYRQDPGLGLRLIYFSYDVKMKEKGDIPEGYSVSREKKERFSLILESASTNQTSMYLCASSFTAGGLTGELFFGEGSRLTVL.